The 5 T cell receptor beta chains given below trace back to one sample, sequenced in a study of sequential checkpoint blockade in melanoma. The repertoire was sequenced with immunoSEQ multiplex PCR; TCRdb's copy has only in-frame clones and lacks some. The table lists roughly 21,000 clones, 27% of them singletons. Treatment described: randomized to nivolumab then ipilimumab (arm A) or the reverse (arm B). This specimen was tumor tissue (inferred from file names), taken from a patient given nivolumab and ipilimumab in sequence. All receptors derive from a human donor with melanoma.

There are a few counts of this clone. CDR3 DNA: TGTGCCAGCAGTGGGGCAGGGGCGTCCTACGAGCAGTACTTC. It is translated as CASSGAGASYEQYF. This chain uses TRBV6-8 with TRBJ2-7, with TRBD1 as a possible D gene (6 bases). The V gene lost 5 bases and the J gene lost 1 base, with 12 bases spanning the gap. The germline V gene has CDR1 MNHGY and CDR2 SAAAGT. The length of the CDR3 is 14 residues.

The chain employs TRBV6-8 and TRBJ2-7; D is possibly TRBD1 or TRBD2 (6 bases each). The CDR3 contains 14 residues. Germline assignment: CDR1 MNHGY and CDR2 SAAAGT. V dropped 5 bases and J dropped 3 bases, with 14 bases sitting between them. CDR3 region: CASSVGGGGYEQYF. The CDR3 DNA follows: TGTGCCAGCAGTGTCGGAGGAGGGGGCTACGAGCAGTACTTC.

This clone appeared a few times. The chain employs TRBV6-8 and TRBJ2-2; no definite D call. V lost 5 bases, J lost 5 bases, and 15 bases lay in between. Per the germline V gene, CDR1 is MNHGY and CDR2 is SAAAGT. The CDR3 totals 15 residues. This CDR3 is CASSDAGLRTGELFF. As DNA, the CDR3 is TGTGCCAGCAGTGACGCAGGTCTCCGGACCGGGGAGCTGTTTTTT.

This clone showed up just a few times. The V call is TRBV28, the J call TRBJ2-1; 11 bases match TRBD2. V shed 2 bases, J shed 8 bases, and the junction held 11 bases outside the gene matches. This CDR3 is built from 17 residues. Germline loops: CDR1 MDHEN, CDR2 SYDVKM. This CDR3 is CASSLPTSSGGIYEQFF. The CDR3 coding sequence is TGTGCCAGCAGTTTACCTACTTCTAGCGGGGGGATTTATGAGCAGTTCTTC.

The V gene is TRBV19, the J gene TRBJ1-1; a weak D match, TRBD1 (6 bases). The V gene's germline CDR1 is LNHDA and CDR2 SQIVND (reference sequence). V was trimmed by 4 bases and J by 8 bases, leaving 8 bases between them. This CDR3 has 11 amino acids. This chain's CDR3 is CASSRDREAFF. CDR3 nucleotide sequence: TGTGCCAGTAGTAGAGACAGGGAAGCTTTCTTT.